Given below is one TCR beta chain in context. Its antigen is currently unknown. This entry belongs to a study of T cells expressing NK-cell markers. Study in general: Seropositivity for HCMV was found in seven of the eight sequenced donors, with one seronegative. Study-level findings and limits: Where a handful of donors were concerned, these clonotypes also led the CD3+CD56-NKG2C+ fraction. In about 6 donors, dominant CD3+CD56+NKG2C+ clones formed about 1.0-7.5% of CD8+ cells.

Using the 5' RACE reads, TCRdb records one entry per CDR3 protein without DNA. The data show some 190,000 distinct CDR3 sequences, and the top ten clones hold 20% to 25%. This CDR3 has 16 residues. Germline V gene sequence: CDR1 SGHVS, CDR2 FQNEAQ. This chain connects TRBV7-8 to TRBJ2-2; TCRdb's assignment of TRBD2 cannot be checked, as there is no DNA. The receptor was derived from a man aged 18 to 69 in good health. The sample taken for sequencing was blood T cells: a sorted CD56 or NKG2C T cell subset, CD4+ or CD8+ T cells, or bulk PBMC T cells (not recorded which). CDR3 sequence: CASSPPGLAPTGELFF. The full variable domain, its missing parts supplied by reference TRBV7-8 and TRBJ2-2, is GAGVSQSPRYKVAKRGQDVALRCDPISGHVSLFWYQQALGQGPEFLTYFQNEAQLDKSGLPSDRFFAERPEGSVSTLKIQRTQQEDSAVYLCASSPPGLAPTGELFFGEGSRLTVL.